A selection of T cell receptor beta chains follows, all from one sample in a study of T cells in Graves' hyperthyroidism and ophthalmopathy. TCRdb re-called the multiplex PCR reads with MiXCR, one entry per CDR3 protein. This sample has under 300,000 distinct CDR3 sequences, with less than 30% found just once. The sequencing sample was made of blood. The receptors were gathered from a man aged 35-49 years with Graves' hyperthyroidism that later progressed to Graves' ophthalmopathy. Both conserved end residues are part of each CDR3. D genes are given only for firm matches. Clone size is given for some rows only: seen once, a few or many times, or a class if the clone is expanded.

j_call v_call d_call clone_size cdr3_nt cdr3_aa
TRBJ1-1 TRBV4-1 . many TGCGCCAGCCAGGCGGGGGATACGGCTGACACTGAAGCTTTCTTT CASQAGDTADTEAFF
TRBJ1-2 TRBV6-1 TRBD1 many TGTGCCAGCAGTGGGACAGGTTATGGCTACACCTTC CASSGTGYGYTF
TRBJ1-1 TRBV12-3/TRBV12-4 . . TGTGCCAGCAGTTTATCTGCTGCTGAAGCTTTCTTT CASSLSAAEAFF
TRBJ2-7 TRBV20-1 TRBD2 . TGCAGTGCTCGGACTAGCGGGAGGGCCAAGGAGCAGTACTTC CSARTSGRAKEQYF
TRBJ2-7 TRBV28 . many TGTGCCAGCAGTTCCCATGGCGTCGGAGACTACGAGCAGTACTTC CASSSHGVGDYEQYF
TRBJ1-2 TRBV20-1 . . TGCAGTGCTAGAGATTGGCCCAACAGTAACTATGGCTACACCTTC CSARDWPNSNYGYTF
TRBJ1-5 TRBV2 . many TGTGCCAGCATCGGCAGGGTGGATCAGCCCCAGCATTTT CASIGRVDQPQHF
TRBJ1-6 TRBV7-9 . many TGTGCCAGCAGCAAGCAAAGCTCCTATAATTCACCCCTCCACTTT CASSKQSSYNSPLHF
TRBJ1-1 TRBV20-1 TRBD1 . TGCAGTGCCCGACAGGGGGGGAACACTGAAGCTTTCTTT CSARQGGNTEAFF
TRBJ1-1 TRBV29-1 . once TGCAGCGTTGCAGGACAGCGTAACACTGAAGCTTTCTTT CSVAGQRNTEAFF
TRBJ1-5 TRBV6-2/TRBV6-3 TRBD1 . TGTGCCAGCGGGACAGGGGGCGAGCAGCCCCAGCATTTT CASGTGGEQPQHF
TRBJ1-2 TRBV27 . . TGTGCCAGCAGTTTATATGGGGAAAACTATGGCTACACCTTC CASSLYGENYGYTF
TRBJ1-3 TRBV5-1 . many TGCGCCAGCAGCTTGGCAGAGAGAAAAAACACCATATATTTT CASSLAERKNTIYF
TRBJ2-7 TRBV20-1 TRBD1 many TGCAGTGCTAGAGGGGCAGGGGGAACCTACGGGCAGTACTTC CSARGAGGTYGQYF
TRBJ2-7 TRBV27 TRBD1 . TGTGCCAGCGGGACAGGGGACTCCTACGAGCAGTACTTC CASGTGDSYEQYF
TRBJ1-2 TRBV20-1 . many TGCAGTGCTCCCAGCGGGCCGTGGGGCTACACCTTC CSAPSGPWGYTF
TRBJ1-5 TRBV7-8 TRBD1 many TGTGCCAGCAGCCTCCGAGACAGGGGTTCTCAGCCCCAGCATTTT CASSLRDRGSQPQHF
TRBJ1-1 TRBV10-2 . many TGCGCCAGCTCCGATGAGGCCTCTGAAGCTTTCTTT CASSDEASEAFF
TRBJ1-1 TRBV20-1 . many TGCAGTGCTAGAGTTGGAGGCCATGAAGCTTTCTTT CSARVGGHEAFF
TRBJ1-5 TRBV10-2 TRBD1 many TGCGCCAGCAGTGGGGAGGGGGCAGGGGTTGATCAGCCCCAGCATTTT CASSGEGAGVDQPQHF
TRBJ1-5 TRBV5-5 . many TGTGCCAGCAGCTTGTCCGTCCGGGTCGATCAGCCCCAGCATTTT CASSLSVRVDQPQHF
TRBJ2-5 TRBV7-3 TRBD2 few TGTGCCAGCAGCTGCGCCTCTAGCGGGAGGGTCCAAGAGACCCAGTACTTC CASSCASSGRVQETQYF
TRBJ2-7 TRBV5-1 . . TGCGCCAGCAGCTTGGATTTTTTCGGCTCCTACGAGCAGTACTTC CASSLDFFGSYEQYF
TRBJ1-1 TRBV9 . many TGTGCCAGCAGCGCCCGACGGGACTCACTGAACACTGAAGCTTTCTTT CASSARRDSLNTEAFF
TRBJ2-7 TRBV18 . many TGTGCCAGCTCACCAAAACTGGGGGATTACTACGAGCAGTACTTC CASSPKLGDYYEQYF
TRBJ2-7 TRBV25-1 TRBD1 many TGTGCCAGCAGTCCCCGGGACAGGGGCCACTACGAGCAGTACTTC CASSPRDRGHYEQYF
TRBJ2-2 TRBV24-1 . many TGTGCCACCAGTGATCCGGGAACAGAGAACACCGGGGAGCTGTTTTTT CATSDPGTENTGELFF
TRBJ2-7 TRBV15 . many TGTGCCACCAGCAGCGGTATGGGTCAGCCTCTCTACGAGCAGTACTTC CATSSGMGQPLYEQYF
TRBJ2-5 TRBV24-1 . . TGTGCCACCAGTGATGCCAGGGGGAGGCAAGAGACCCAGTACTTC CATSDARGRQETQYF
TRBJ1-2 TRBV7-9 . many TGTGCCAGCAGCTTGTTGGGGGGTTATGGCTACACCTTC CASSLLGGYGYTF
TRBJ1-1 TRBV28 TRBD1 few TGTGCCAGCAGTTTAAGGTTTGGACAGGGGGGAACTGAAGCTTTCTTT CASSLRFGQGGTEAFF
TRBJ2-7 TRBV12-3/TRBV12-4 TRBD2 . TGTGCCAGCAGTACTAGCGCTACCGAGCAGTACTTC CASSTSATEQYF
TRBJ1-1 TRBV11-3 . . TGTGCCAGCAGCTTAGATGGCAGGATGAACACTGAAGCTTTCTTT CASSLDGRMNTEAFF
TRBJ2-4 TRBV12-3/TRBV12-4 . many TGTGCCAGCAGCGTAGATACCAAAAACATTCAGTACTTC CASSVDTKNIQYF
TRBJ1-1 TRBV2 . many TGTGCCAGCAGTGAGCAGGGTGGGGTCGGTGAAGCTTTCTTT CASSEQGGVGEAFF
TRBJ2-7 TRBV6-1 TRBD1 many TGTGCCAGCAGACGCCTAGGACAGGGGCCCTACGAGCAGTACTTC CASRRLGQGPYEQYF